This entry describes one T cell receptor beta chain. Its target is unknown. This entry comes from a study of shared clonotypes between healthy human individuals. From germline, CDR1 is MRHNA and CDR2 SNTAGT. The CDR3 is 14 residues long. V was pared by 2 bases and J by 4 bases, with 8 bases between. Sequencing used immunoSEQ multiplex PCR; TCRdb keeps in-frame clones, though not all of them. The profile shows over a million clones, more than 95% of them singletons. Study findings and constraints: Sorted-subset samples were not fully sequenced, rarefaction indicated. Across a handful of donors, naive CD4 shared roughly 5%, naive CD8 under 4%, memory CD4 about 2.5%, memory CD8 about 0.4%. Larger estimated richness was generally seen in naive subsets than in memory subsets.

The source is a man aged 25 to 45 in good health. The rearrangement joins TRBV6-4 to TRBJ2-2; no definite D call. The sequencing sample was made of naive CD4+ T cells sorted from blood. Stated subset: CD45RA+ positively selected. In nucleotides, the CDR3 is TGTGCCAGCAGTGACAGAGTGGGCACCGGGGAGCTGTTTTTT. Its protein product is CASSDRVGTGELFF.